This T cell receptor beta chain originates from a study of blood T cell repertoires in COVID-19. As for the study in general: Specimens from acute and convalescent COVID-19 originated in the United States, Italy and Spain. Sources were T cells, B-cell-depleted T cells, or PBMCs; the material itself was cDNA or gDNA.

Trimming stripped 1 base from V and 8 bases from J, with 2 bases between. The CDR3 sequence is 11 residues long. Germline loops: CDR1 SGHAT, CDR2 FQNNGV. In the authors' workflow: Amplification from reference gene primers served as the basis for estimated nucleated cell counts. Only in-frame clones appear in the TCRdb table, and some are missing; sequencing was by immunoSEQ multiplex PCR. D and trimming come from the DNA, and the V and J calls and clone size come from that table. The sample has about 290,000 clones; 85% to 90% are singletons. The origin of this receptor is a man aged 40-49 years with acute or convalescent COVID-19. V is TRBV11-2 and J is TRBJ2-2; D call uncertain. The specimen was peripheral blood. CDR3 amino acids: CASSLAGELFF. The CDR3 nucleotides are TGTGCCAGCAGCTTAGCAGGGGAGCTGTTTTTT. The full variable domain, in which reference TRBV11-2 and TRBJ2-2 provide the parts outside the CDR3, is EAGVAQSPRYKIIEKRQSVAFWCNPISGHATLYWYQQILGQGPKLLIQFQNNGVVDDSQLPKDRFSAERLKGVDSTLKIQPAKLEDSAVYLCASSLAGELFFGEGSRLTVL.